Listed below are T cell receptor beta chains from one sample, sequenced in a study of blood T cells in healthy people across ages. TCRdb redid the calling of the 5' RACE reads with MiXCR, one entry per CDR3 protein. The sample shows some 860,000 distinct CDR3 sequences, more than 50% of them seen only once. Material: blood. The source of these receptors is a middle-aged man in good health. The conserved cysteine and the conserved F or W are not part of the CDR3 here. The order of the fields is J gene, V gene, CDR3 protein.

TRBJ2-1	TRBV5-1	ASSLVGSGGNEQF
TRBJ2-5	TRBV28	ASSPSSRTGLGETQY
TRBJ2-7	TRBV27	ASSPPAGGFFEQY
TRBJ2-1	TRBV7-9	ASSLTSGGSGEQF
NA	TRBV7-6	ASSPAGRPETQY
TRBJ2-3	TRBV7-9	ASSPAGSGLTDTQY
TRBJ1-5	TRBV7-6	ASSLSGSSNQPQH
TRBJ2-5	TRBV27	ASSLWGDEQY
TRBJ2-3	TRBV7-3	ASSLNPGEGLLPTDTQY
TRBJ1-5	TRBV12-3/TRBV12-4	ASSPTGGWGSQPQH
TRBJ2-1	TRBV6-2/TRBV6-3	ASSYRQGGEQF
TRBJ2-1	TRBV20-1	SARTRDAEQF
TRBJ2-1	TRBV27	ASNRNGQGAHNEQF
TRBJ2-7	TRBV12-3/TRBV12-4	ASSFGDSYEQY
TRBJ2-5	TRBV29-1	SVEKREALQEIQY
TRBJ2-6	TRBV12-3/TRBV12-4	ASLSPGQRSSGANVLT
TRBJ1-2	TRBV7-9	ASSLEGSGSYT
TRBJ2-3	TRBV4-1	ASSQVPRTPTSTDTQY
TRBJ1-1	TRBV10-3	AISESGRGGKNTEAF
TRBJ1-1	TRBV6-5	ASSFTGNTEAF